This T cell receptor (beta chain) was captured in a study of human T cells and chemical hapten exposure. Study summary: All through the approximately 26-week study, the scalp of each patient received diphenylcyclopropenone doses weekly. Per-sample variation in TCR yield stemmed mainly from small pooled library volume differences. General observations from the study: It was expanded TCRs that formed significantly more large CDR3 similarity clusters than controls did.

Turning to this clonotype: The antigen is unknown.

TCRdb recomputed calls from the RACE reads with MiXCR, one row per CDR3 protein. Counted here are roughly 380,000 distinct CDR3 sequences, approximately 5% occurring once; the ten biggest clones make up 2% to 2.5%. Time point meaning: patch test 1, 2 weeks after DPC sensitization. Noted treatment: therapeutic diphenylcyclopropenone sensitization with weekly scalp DPC. Unmatched junction bases numbered 3, after V lost 5 bases and J lost 7 bases. CDR1 and CDR2 from the germline V gene are SGHTA and FQGNSA. This CDR3 has 15 amino acids. The sequencing here drew on whole blood, taken in connection with sensitization to the hapten diphenylcyclopropenone (DPC). This receptor was taken from a woman aged 45-65 years with alopecia areata. Some clones in this sample may be carry-over from other donors' samples. The chain recombines TRBV7-2 with TRBJ2-1; 15 bases map to TRBD2. CDR3 nucleotides: TGTGCCAGCAGCCAGGGGACTAGCGGGAGGAATGAGCAGTTCTTC. Protein product: CASSQGTSGRNEQFF. Supplemented by reference TRBV7-2 and TRBJ2-1, the full variable domain reads GAGVSQSPSNKVTEKGKDVELRCDPISGHTALYWYRQSLGQGLEFLIYFQGNSAPDKSGLPSDRFSAERTGGSVSTLTIQRTQQEDSAVYLCASSQGTSGRNEQFFGPGTRLTVL.